Included here is one TCR beta chain sequence, with context. What it recognizes is unknown. The study separated CD4+ cells into CD45RA+ naive and CD45RA-negative memory subsets. The run depth of the assay was deep. The data were produced by immunoSEQ multiplex PCR, yet TCRdb's version contains in-frame clones alone and is incomplete. The sample records over 850,000 clones, more than 75% being singletons. This sample was taken from a study of shared clonotypes between healthy human individuals. General study results and limits: Clonotype sharing among donors likely depends on sequencing depth. Lower generation probabilities were found for non-shared clonotypes than for those shared by all four donors.

The sample consisted of memory CD4+ T cells from PBMCs. Subset given: CD45RA-negative fraction. This clonotype originated in a young man in good health. Some clones in this sample may be carry-over from other donors' samples.

CDR3 sequence (DNA): TGTGCCAGCAGCTATCGGTGGGGGGTCGGCGAGCAGTACTTC. Translation: CASSYRWGVGEQYF. V and J are TRBV7-8 and TRBJ2-7; D might be TRBD2 (6 bases). Germline V gene sequence: CDR1 SGHVS, CDR2 FQNEAQ. V lost 4 bases and J 6 bases, leaving 16 bases between the germline ends. The CDR3 is 14 residues long.